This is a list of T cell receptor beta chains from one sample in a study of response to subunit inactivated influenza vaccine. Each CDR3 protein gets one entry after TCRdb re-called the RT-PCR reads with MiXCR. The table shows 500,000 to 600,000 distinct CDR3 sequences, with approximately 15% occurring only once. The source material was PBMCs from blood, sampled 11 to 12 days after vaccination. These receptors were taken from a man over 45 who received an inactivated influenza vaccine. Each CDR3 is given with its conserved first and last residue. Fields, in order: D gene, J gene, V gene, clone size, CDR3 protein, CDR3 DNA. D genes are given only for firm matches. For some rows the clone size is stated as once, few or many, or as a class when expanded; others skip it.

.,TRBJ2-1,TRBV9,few,CATPPLAIQFF,TGTGCCACCCCCCCCCTTGCTATCCAGTTCTTC
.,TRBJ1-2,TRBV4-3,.,CASSTSTGANYGYTF,TGCGCCAGCAGCACGTCTACCGGGGCTAACTATGGCTACACCTTC
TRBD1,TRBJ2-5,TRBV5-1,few,CASSYGQGTETQYF,TGCGCCAGCAGCTATGGACAGGGGACGGAGACCCAGTACTTC
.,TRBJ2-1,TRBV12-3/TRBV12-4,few,CASSLEGPPSLTQFF,TGTGCCAGCAGTTTAGAAGGACCACCATCGTTGACGCAGTTCTTC
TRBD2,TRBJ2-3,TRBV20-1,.,CSPKGGFATDTQYF,TGCAGTCCAAAGGGAGGGTTCGCTACAGATACGCAGTATTTT
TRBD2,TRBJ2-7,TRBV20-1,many,CSAFPTSGSYEQYF,TGCAGTGCTTTTCCGACTAGCGGCTCCTACGAGCAGTACTTC
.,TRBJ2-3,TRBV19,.,CASSIGAGVVDTQYF,TGTGCCAGTAGTATAGGGGCAGGGGTAGTGGATACGCAGTATTTT
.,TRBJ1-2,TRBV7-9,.,CASSLGEGGYTF,TGTGCCAGCAGCTTAGGAGAGGGAGGCTACACCTTC
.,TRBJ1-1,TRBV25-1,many,CASSEWGGTEAFF,TGTGCCAGCAGTGAATGGGGGGGAACTGAAGCTTTCTTT
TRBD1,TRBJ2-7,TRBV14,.,CASSPRTGGNEQYF,TGTGCCAGCAGCCCCCGGACAGGGGGTAACGAGCAGTACTTC
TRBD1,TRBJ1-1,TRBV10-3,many,CAIRGQDGTEAFF,TGTGCCATCAGGGGACAGGATGGCACTGAAGCTTTCTTT
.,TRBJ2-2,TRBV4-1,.,CASSRLHTGELFF,TGCGCCAGCAGCCGTCTACACACCGGGGAGCTGTTTTTT
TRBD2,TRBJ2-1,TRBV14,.,CASSQERVGRAPHEQFF,TGTGCCAGCAGCCAAGAGCGGGTCGGGAGGGCCCCTCATGAGCAGTTCTTC
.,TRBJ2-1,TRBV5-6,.,CASSPPLGGSSYNEQFF,TGTGCCAGCAGCCCTCCCCTGGGGGGATCCTCCTACAATGAGCAGTTCTTC
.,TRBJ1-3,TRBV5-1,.,CASSQSRGSGNTIYF,TGCGCCAGCAGCCAGTCCCGGGGTTCAGGAAACACCATATATTTT
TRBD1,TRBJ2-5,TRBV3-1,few,CASSPFQGAETQYF,TGTGCCAGCAGTCCGTTCCAGGGGGCGGAGACCCAGTACTTC
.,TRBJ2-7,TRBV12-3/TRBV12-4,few,CASSPDGVHEQYF,TGTGCCAGCAGTCCGGACGGGGTCCACGAGCAGTACTTC
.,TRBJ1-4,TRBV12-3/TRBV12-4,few,CASSRTDSPNEKLFF,TGTGCCAGCAGTCGAACAGACAGTCCTAATGAAAAACTGTTTTTT
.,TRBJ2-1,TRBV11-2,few,CASSLDPGEQFF,TGTGCCAGCAGCTTAGATCCGGGTGAGCAGTTCTTC
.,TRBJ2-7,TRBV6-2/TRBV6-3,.,CASSYFPEDYSYEQYF,TGTGCCAGCAGTTACTTCCCCGAGGACTACTCCTACGAGCAGTACTTC
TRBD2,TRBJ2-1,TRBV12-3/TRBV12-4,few,CASSSGTSGKGFEGEQFF,TGTGCCAGCAGCTCCGGGACTAGCGGGAAGGGGTTTGAGGGAGAGCAGTTCTTC
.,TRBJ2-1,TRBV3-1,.,CASSQVFPNEQFF,TGTGCCAGCAGCCAAGTATTTCCCAATGAGCAGTTCTTC
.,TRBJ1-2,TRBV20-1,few,CSARETAGTF,TGCAGTGCTAGAGAGACCGCGGGCACCTTC
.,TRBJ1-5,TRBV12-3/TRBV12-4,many,CASSLATDQPQHF,TGTGCCAGCAGTTTAGCGACAGATCAGCCCCAGCATTTT
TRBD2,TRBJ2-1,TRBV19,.,CASISSSGGATRLFF,TGTGCCAGTATTTCATCTAGCGGGGGGGCCACTCGTCTGTTCTTC
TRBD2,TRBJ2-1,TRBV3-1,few,CASSRRSSAGASYNEQFF,TGTGCCAGCAGCCGGCGAAGCTCAGCGGGGGCCTCCTACAATGAGCAGTTCTTC
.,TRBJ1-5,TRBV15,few,CATSRPPADNQPQHF,TGTGCCACCAGCAGGCCCCCCGCGGACAATCAGCCCCAGCATTTT
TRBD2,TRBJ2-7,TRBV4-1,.,CASSQPGLAGAHEQYF,TGCGCCAGCAGCCAGCCGGGACTAGCGGGAGCACACGAGCAGTACTTC
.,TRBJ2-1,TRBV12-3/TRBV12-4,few,CASTTGSGHEQFF,TGTGCCAGCACAACCGGTAGTGGCCATGAGCAGTTCTTC
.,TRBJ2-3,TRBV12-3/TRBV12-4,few,CASSLAVLVRDTQYF,TGTGCCAGCAGTTTAGCTGTGCTAGTAAGAGATACGCAGTATTTT
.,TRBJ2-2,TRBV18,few,CASSPQGSTGELFF,TGTGCCAGCTCACCACAGGGTAGCACCGGGGAGCTGTTTTTT
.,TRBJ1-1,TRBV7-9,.,CASSLAGLTGMNTEAFF,TGTGCCAGCAGCTTAGCAGGTCTAACGGGTATGAACACTGAAGCTTTCTTT
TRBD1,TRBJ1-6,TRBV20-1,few,CSARAPATGGKGSPLHF,TGCAGTGCTAGAGCCCCCGCGACAGGGGGGAAGGGTTCACCCCTCCACTTT
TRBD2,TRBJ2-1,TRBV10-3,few,CAIRGLAGGYNEQFF,TGTGCCATCAGGGGACTAGCGGGGGGTTACAATGAGCAGTTCTTC
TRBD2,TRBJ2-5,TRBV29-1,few,CSVGTSGFETQYF,TGCAGCGTGGGGACTAGCGGGTTTGAGACCCAGTACTTC
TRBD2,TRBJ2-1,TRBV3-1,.,CASSPGLAGKEQFF,TGTGCCAGCAGCCCGGGACTAGCGGGTAAAGAGCAGTTCTTC
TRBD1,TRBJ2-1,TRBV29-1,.,CSVGDSSYNEQFF,TGCAGCGTTGGGGACAGCTCCTACAATGAGCAGTTCTTC